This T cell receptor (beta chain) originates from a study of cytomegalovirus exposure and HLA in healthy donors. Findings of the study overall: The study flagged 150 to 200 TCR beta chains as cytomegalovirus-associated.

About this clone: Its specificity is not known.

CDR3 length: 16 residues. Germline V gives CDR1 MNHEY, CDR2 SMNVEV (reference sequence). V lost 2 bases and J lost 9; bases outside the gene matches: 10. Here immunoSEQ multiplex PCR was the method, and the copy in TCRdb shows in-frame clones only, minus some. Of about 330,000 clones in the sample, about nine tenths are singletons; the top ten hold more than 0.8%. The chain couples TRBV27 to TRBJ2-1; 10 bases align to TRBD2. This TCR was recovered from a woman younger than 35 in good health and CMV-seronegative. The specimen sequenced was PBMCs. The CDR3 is CASSLEASGSRREQFF. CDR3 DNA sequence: TGTGCCAGCAGTTTAGAGGCTAGCGGGAGTCGGCGTGAGCAGTTCTTC.